This T cell receptor beta chain was profiled in a study of cytomegalovirus exposure and HLA in healthy donors. Regarding the study as a whole: In vitro, three CMV-associated chains proved specific for CMV antigens.

The study ran its PCR with 60 Vbeta and 13 Jbeta primers. Here immunoSEQ multiplex PCR was the method, and the copy in TCRdb shows in-frame clones only, minus some. The data contain under 200,000 clones, roughly 80% of them seen just once; the ten biggest clones take up approximately 0.8%. Although they were nominally healthy when sampled, donors likely had unrecorded immune exposures. Concerning this clone itself: Its target is not known.

This CDR3 contains 15 residues. V was trimmed by 4 bases and J by 0 bases, leaving 11 bases between them. In germline, CDR1 is SGHRS, CDR2 YFSETQ. Sequenced material: PBMCs. The gene calls are TRBV5-1 and TRBJ2-1; the D gene is possibly TRBD1 (5 bases). The sequence was obtained from a woman aged 18-30 years in good health and CMV-seronegative. CDR3 in amino acids: CASSQTAPSYNEQFF. CDR3 nucleotides: TGCGCCAGCAGCCAGACAGCCCCCTCCTACAATGAGCAGTTCTTC.